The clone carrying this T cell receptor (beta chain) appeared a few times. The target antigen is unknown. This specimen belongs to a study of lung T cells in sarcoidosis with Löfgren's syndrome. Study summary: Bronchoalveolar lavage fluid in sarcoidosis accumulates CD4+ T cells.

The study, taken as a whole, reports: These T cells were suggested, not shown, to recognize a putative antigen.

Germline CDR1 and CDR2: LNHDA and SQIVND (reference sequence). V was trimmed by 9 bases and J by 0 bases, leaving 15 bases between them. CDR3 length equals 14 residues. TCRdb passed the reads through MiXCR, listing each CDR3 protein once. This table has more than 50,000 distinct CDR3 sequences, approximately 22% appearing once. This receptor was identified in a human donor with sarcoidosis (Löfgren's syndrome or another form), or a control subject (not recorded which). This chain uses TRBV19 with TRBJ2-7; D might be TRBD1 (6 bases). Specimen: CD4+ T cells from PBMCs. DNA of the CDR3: TGTGCCAGCACGACAGGAGCCGCCTCCTACGAGCAGTACTTC. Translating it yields CASTTGAASYEQYF.